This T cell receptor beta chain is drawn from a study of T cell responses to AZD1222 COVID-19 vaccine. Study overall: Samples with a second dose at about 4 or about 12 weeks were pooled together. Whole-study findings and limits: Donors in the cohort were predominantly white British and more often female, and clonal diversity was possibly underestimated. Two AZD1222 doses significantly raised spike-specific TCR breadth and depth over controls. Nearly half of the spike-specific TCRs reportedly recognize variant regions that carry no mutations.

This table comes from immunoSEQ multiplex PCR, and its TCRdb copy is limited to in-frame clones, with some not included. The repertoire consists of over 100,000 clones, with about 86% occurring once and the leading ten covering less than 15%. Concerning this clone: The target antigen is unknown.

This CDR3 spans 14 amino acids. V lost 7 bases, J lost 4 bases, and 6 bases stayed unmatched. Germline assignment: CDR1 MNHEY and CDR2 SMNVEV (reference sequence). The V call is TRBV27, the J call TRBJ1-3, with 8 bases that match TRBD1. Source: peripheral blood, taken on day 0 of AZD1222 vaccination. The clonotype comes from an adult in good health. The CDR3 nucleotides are TGTGCCAGCAAGCCCAGGACAGGGGGAAACACCATATATTTT. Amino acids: CASKPRTGGNTIYF.